This paragraph covers one T cell receptor (beta chain) sequence. Its specificity is not known. TCRdb reanalyzed the 5' RACE reads and collapses them to one entry per CDR3 protein, without DNA. This sample's clone table lists some 440,000 distinct CDR3 sequences. The entry originates in a study of monozygotic twins with inflammatory bowel disease. Study results and caveats: Variability in patient repertoires may have come partly from differing immunosuppressive treatments.

The CDR3 has 16 residues. Germline V lookup: CDR1 SGHTA, CDR2 FQGNSA. The sample comprised blood. The V gene is TRBV7-2, the J gene TRBJ2-1; lacking DNA, the TRBD1 call made by TCRdb goes unchecked. This receptor was taken from a human donor with ulcerative colitis or Crohn's disease, or a healthy co-twin of an affected twin (not recorded which). The CDR3 loop reads CASSITTGRSYNEQFF.